This is a list of T cell receptor beta chains from one sample in a study of T cells in Graves' hyperthyroidism and ophthalmopathy. TCRdb reprocessed the multiplex PCR reads via MiXCR and lists one record per CDR3 protein. This table holds around 300,000 distinct CDR3 sequences, about 25% found once. The sequenced sample was blood. The receptors come from a man in his forties or fifties with Graves' hyperthyroidism that later progressed to Graves' ophthalmopathy. CDR3s leave out the opening cysteine and the closing phenylalanine or tryptophan.

j_gene,v_gene,CDR3aa
TRBJ1-1,TRBV15,ATSKLWEPNTEAF
TRBJ2-2,TRBV12-3/TRBV12-4,ASSLPVDPHGELF
TRBJ1-1,TRBV11-2,ASSELTVMNTEAF
TRBJ1-5,TRBV30,ASIYQPQH
TRBJ2-5,TRBV18,ASSPPMGSETQY
TRBJ2-7,TRBV28,ASQLRDRVFLAYEQY
TRBJ2-5,TRBV30,AWTPFGAQY
TRBJ2-7,TRBV6-2/TRBV6-3,ASSGSSGRRGEQY
TRBJ2-7,TRBV12-3/TRBV12-4,ASSPSLAAVRYEQY
TRBJ2-7,TRBV3-1,ASSRGLAANYEQY
TRBJ2-7,TRBV11-3,ASSEGGDSYEQY
TRBJ1-1,TRBV20-1,SARKGRDAEAF
TRBJ1-5,TRBV12-5,ASGYDSNQPQH
TRBJ1-1,TRBV6-2/TRBV6-3,ASSYILPGARSTEAF
TRBJ1-1,TRBV20-1,SARGLGGNTEAF
TRBJ1-2,TRBV19,ASSRTGEVFYGYT
TRBJ2-7,TRBV28,ASSLSSLLTGEQY
TRBJ2-7,TRBV20-1,SAGGQTGLGDEQY
TRBJ1-5,TRBV3-1,ASSQEFRNQPQH
TRBJ2-7,TRBV28,ASSSLARGGFYEQY
TRBJ2-7,TRBV19,ASSLGTSGTSYEQY
TRBJ1-5,TRBV12-5,ASGLGTGGNQPQH
TRBJ2-5,TRBV7-2,ASSPRGGNSGSGY
TRBJ1-2,TRBV6-1,ASSPDRGDYGYT
TRBJ2-7,TRBV20-1,SADGRASSEQY
TRBJ1-3,TRBV19,ATKDGPSGNTIY
TRBJ2-7,TRBV7-2,ASSLVRWDTWGYEQY
TRBJ2-7,TRBV29-1,SVGQGLNYEQY
TRBJ2-5,TRBV6-5,ASSYRTSGSLQETQY
TRBJ2-5,TRBV28,ASSLSRRVHGQETPY
TRBJ2-7,TRBV29-1,SVGRGQSTYEQY
TRBJ1-1,TRBV6-2/TRBV6-3,ASSSPGEASEAF
TRBJ2-5,TRBV12-3/TRBV12-4,ASSFNTGETQY
TRBJ2-4,TRBV20-1,SARKDMRPENIQY
TRBJ2-7,TRBV20-1,SARDSGGAVQY
TRBJ1-3,TRBV28,ASSSRIPIGNTIY
TRBJ1-2,TRBV6-4,ASPDRANYGYT